The 28 T cell receptor beta chains below come from one sample, sequenced in a study of CD8+ T cells in alopecia areata. The treatment denotes: oral pan-JAK inhibitor, 5-10 mg twice daily. After isolation, RNA underwent reverse transcription to generate cDNA as the sequencing template. The repertoire was sequenced with immunoSEQ multiplex PCR; TCRdb's copy has only in-frame clones and lacks some. The repertoire holds approximately 200,000 clones, approximately 47% seen once, with approximately 2.9% in the top ten. The starting material was CD4+ T cells sorted from blood, obtained between weeks 36 and 40, from a patient treated with tofacitinib. Receptor source: a human donor with alopecia areata.

The chain joins TRBV29-1 to TRBJ1-2; tentatively, D is TRBD1 (5 bases). Per germline, CDR1 SQVTM and CDR2 ANQGSEA. CDR3 length: 11 residues. Trimming shortened V by 3 bases and J by 12 bases, and 14 bases separated the two germline ends. The CDR3 DNA follows: TGCAGCGTTGAGGTGGGGGTTCAGGACACCTTC. Translated: CSVEVGVQDTF.

The chain couples TRBV30 to TRBJ1-1; the match to TRBD1 covers 7 bases. The CDR3 covers 13 residues. CDR1 and CDR2 from the germline V gene are GTSNPN and SVGIG (reference sequence). Trimming removed 8 bases from V and 2 bases from J; junction bases left unmatched: 8. CDR3 nucleotides: TGTGCCCGTTCGGGACAGACTAACACTGAAGCTTTCTTT. As protein: CARSGQTNTEAFF.

The chain carries TRBV4-3 and TRBJ2-7; 10 positions agree with TRBD1. The CDR3 has 14 amino acids. Losses at the gene ends were 1 base for V and 7 bases for J; bases not matched to a gene: 4. The germline gives CDR1 LGHNA, CDR2 YSLEER. The CDR3 reads CASSQGDRGGEQYF. In DNA form, the CDR3 reads TGCGCCAGCAGCCAAGGGGACAGGGGTGGTGAGCAGTACTTC.

In its sample, this clone was seen a few times. The chain uses TRBV29-1 and TRBJ2-2; the D is unclear. Germline V gene data show CDR1 as SQVTM and CDR2 as ANQGSEA. The CDR3 is 13 amino acids. V lost 4 bases and J 0 bases, leaving 6 bases between the germline ends. The CDR3 DNA follows: TGCAGCGTTGGAACCTCGAACACCGGGGAGCTGTTTTTT. Protein: CSVGTSNTGELFF.

The chain carries TRBV30 and TRBJ2-7, with 11 bases matching TRBD1. The CDR3 extends over 16 amino acids. Germline values: CDR1 GTSNPN, CDR2 SVGIG (reference sequence). V lost 3 bases and J lost 7; bases outside the gene matches: 14. The chain's CDR3 is CAWSAYRGQGAREQYF. The DNA of the CDR3 is TGTGCCTGGAGCGCCTACCGAGGACAGGGGGCGCGAGAGCAGTACTTC.

This clone is categorized as medium-sized. The chain uses TRBV2 and TRBJ1-5; 9 nucleotides align to TRBD1. The CDR3 totals 14 residues. The ends lost 8 bases at V and 7 bases at J; junction bases unmatched: 9. Germline CDR1 is SNHLY and CDR2 is FYNNEI. The CDR3 DNA reads as TGTGCCAGCTCCGGGACAGGGTTGGGGCAGCCCCAGCATTTT. This gives the protein CASSGTGLGQPQHF.

This clone has at least ten counts. This chain links TRBV7-8 with TRBJ1-3; D gene unclear. Looked up from germline, CDR1 is SGHVS and CDR2 is FQNEAQ. The CDR3 has 13 residues. Trimming took off 6 bases at V and 4 bases at J, with 10 bases between the two ends. The CDR3 DNA reads TGTGCCAGCAGTTCAACTTTCGGAAACACCATATATTTT. This encodes CASSSTFGNTIYF.

V and J are TRBV28 and TRBJ2-7; D might be TRBD1 (5 bases). Germline V gene data show CDR1 as MDHEN and CDR2 as SYDVKM. There are 14 residues in the CDR3. V lost 5 bases to trimming and J lost 0 bases, with 11 bases between them. The CDR3 nucleotides are TGTGCCAGCAGTACAGGACGCCTCTCCTACGAGCAGTACTTC. This translates into CASSTGRLSYEQYF.

This clone has only a few counts. V gene TRBV5-4 combines with J gene TRBJ2-3; 8 nucleotides match TRBD2. The CDR3 totals 16 residues. Per the germline V gene, CDR1 is SGHNT and CDR2 is YYREEE (reference sequence). Unmatched junction bases numbered 8, after V lost 4 bases and J lost 1 base. This CDR3 is CASSPTSGLGTDTQYF. CDR3 DNA: TGTGCCAGCAGCCCCACTAGCGGCCTCGGCACAGATACGCAGTATTTT.

The V gene is TRBV28, the J gene TRBJ1-1; TRBD1 matches 7 bases. V dropped 8 bases and J dropped 4; count of bases not matched to a gene: 13. Germline loops: CDR1 MDHEN, CDR2 SYDVKM. This CDR3 is built from 15 residues. The CDR3: CASFPNRGSATEAFF. The CDR3 coding sequence is TGTGCCAGCTTTCCGAACAGGGGATCGGCCACTGAAGCTTTCTTT.

This clone was detected many times. The chain uses TRBV23-1 and TRBJ2-6; 7 positions agree with TRBD2. TRBV23-1 is noted as an ORF with a role that remains uncertain. This CDR3 spans 15 amino acids. V was clipped by 4 bases and J by 1 base; unmatched bases: 1. CDR3 in DNA: TGCGCCAGCAGTCGGGGGGGATCTGGGGCCAACGTCCTGACTTTC. It is translated as CASSRGGSGANVLTF.

This chain uses TRBV7-2 with TRBJ1-5; tentatively, D is TRBD1 (5 bases). This CDR3 spans 16 amino acids. Trimming left V 1 base short and J 2 bases short, with 12 bases between. Germline V CDR1 and CDR2: SGHTA, FQGNSA. The CDR3 DNA sequence: TGTGCCAGCAGCTTAGAGGCAGGGCGCGGCAATCAGCCCCAGCATTTT. Translated: CASSLEAGRGNQPQHF.

This chain connects TRBV30 to TRBJ1-1; D is unclear. Germline V CDR1 and CDR2: GTSNPN, SVGIG (reference sequence). The CDR3 is made up of 13 amino acids. V was trimmed by 3 bases and J by 4 bases, leaving 12 bases between them. CDR3 sequence (DNA): TGTGCCTGGAGAGGTTCGGCGTTCACTGAAGCTTTCTTT. This encodes CAWRGSAFTEAFF.

The chain joins TRBV7-8 to TRBJ2-5, with D unresolved. CDR3 length equals 12 residues. Between the trimmed V and J ends, which lost 1 base and 5 bases, there was a span of 5 bases. Germline CDR1 and CDR2: SGHVS and FQNEAQ. The CDR3 region has the DNA TGTGCCAGCAGCTTAGTTTCTGAGACCCAGTACTTC. Encoded protein: CASSLVSETQYF.

This clone was seen a handful of times. CDR3: CASSIDGRTYEQYF. DNA of the CDR3: TGTGCCAGTAGTATAGATGGCAGAACCTACGAGCAGTACTTC. This rearrangement joins TRBV19 to TRBJ2-7; D remains ambiguous. Germline lookup yields CDR1 LNHDA and CDR2 SQIVND (reference sequence). The CDR3 loop spans 14 amino acids. Trimming shortened V by 0 bases and J by 2 bases, and 8 bases separated the two germline ends.

This clone was picked up a small number of times. This chain connects TRBV7-2 to TRBJ2-7; D is ambiguous. In germline, CDR1 is SGHTA, CDR2 FQGNSA. The CDR3 extends over 11 amino acids. V was cut by 5 bases and J by 6 bases, with 8 bases left in between. The DNA of the CDR3 is TGTGCCAGCAGCATGACCAGCGAGCAGTACTTC. Its translation: CASSMTSEQYF.

The chain carries TRBV30 and TRBJ1-2, with unresolved D. From germline, CDR1 is GTSNPN and CDR2 SVGIG (reference sequence). The CDR3 consists of 16 residues. The V and J ends lost 0 bases and 3 bases respectively, with 17 bases between them. Here the CDR3 DNA reads TGTGCCTGGAGTGTATCTGGCCCGGGCCGCCACTATGGCTACACCTTC. Encoded protein: CAWSVSGPGRHYGYTF. The full variable domain, rest sourced from reference TRBV30 and TRBJ1-2, is SQTIHQWPATLVQPVGSPLSLECTVEGTSNPNLYWYRQAAGRGLQLLFYSVGIGQISSEVPQNLSASRPQDRQFILSSKKLLLSDSGFYLCAWSVSGPGRHYGYTFGSGTRLTVV.

The V and J genes are TRBV30 and TRBJ2-7, with 7 bases matching TRBD2. V lost 7 bases to trimming and J lost 4 bases; unmatched junction nucleotides: 4. Germline loops: CDR1 GTSNPN, CDR2 SVGIG (reference sequence). The CDR3 covers 11 residues. CDR3 nucleotides: TGTGCCTCGACGGGGGGATACGAGCAGTACTTC. Translation gives CASTGGYEQYF.

CDR3 sequence: CASSDKPSGRETQYF. DNA for the CDR3: TGCGCCAGCAGTGATAAGCCTAGCGGGAGGGAGACCCAGTACTTC. The chain uses TRBV10-2 and TRBJ2-5, with 11 bases lining up with TRBD2. The CDR3 is made up of 15 amino acids. The V and J ends lost 3 bases and 5 bases, in that order; junction bases with no gene match: 5. Germline values: CDR1 WSHSY, CDR2 SAAADI.

This clone was recorded a few times. This rearrangement joins TRBV19 to TRBJ2-3; TRBD1 aligns across 7 bases. Losses at the gene ends were 3 bases for V and 4 bases for J; bases not matched to a gene: 4. Germline V gives CDR1 LNHDA, CDR2 SQIVND (reference sequence). This CDR3 comprises 14 residues. The CDR3 DNA is TGTGCCAGTAGTATGAGACAGGGCCCAGATACGCAGTATTTT. Encoded protein: CASSMRQGPDTQYF. Drawing the rest from reference TRBV19 and TRBJ2-3, the complete variable domain is DGGITQSPKYLFRKEGQNVTLSCEQNLNHDAMYWYRQDPGQGLRLIYYSQIVNDFQKGDIAEGYSVSREKKESFPLTVTSAQKNPTAFYLCASSMRQGPDTQYFGPGTRLTVL.

This chain links TRBV20-1 with TRBJ2-5; D is unresolved. V shed 6 bases and J shed 5 bases, with 10 bases lying between them. Germline loops: CDR1 DFQATT, CDR2 SNEGSKA (reference sequence). The CDR3 is 11 amino acids. CDR3 amino acids: CSALLRETQYF. CDR3 DNA sequence: TGCAGTGCCCTTCTCCGGGAGACCCAGTACTTC.

This sequence joins TRBV29-1 and TRBJ2-4; D assignment may be TRBD1 or TRBD2 (5 bases each). Trimming cost V 4 bases and J 9 bases, with 13 bases left between them. This CDR3 is built from 12 residues. The germline V gene has CDR1 SQVTM and CDR2 ANQGSEA. CDR3 sequence reads: CSVGGSLGIQYF. The CDR3 region has the DNA TGCAGCGTTGGGGGGTCCCTGGGCATTCAGTACTTC.

The chain links TRBV29-1 to TRBJ1-4; no definite D call. The V and J ends lost 4 bases and 5 bases respectively, with 8 bases between them. The CDR3 totals 12 residues. Germline assignment: CDR1 SQVTM and CDR2 ANQGSEA. Here the CDR3 DNA reads TGCAGCGTTGCAAGGGCGAATGAAAAACTGTTTTTT. Translating gives CSVARANEKLFF.

This clone was observed a few times. The V gene is TRBV29-1, the J gene TRBJ2-5; TRBD2 matches at 8 bases. This CDR3 region has 13 residues. The germline V gene encodes CDR1 SQVTM and CDR2 ANQGSEA. V was pared by 6 bases and J by 5 bases, with 8 bases of the junction left unmatched. The CDR3 DNA follows: TGCAGCGTCGGGGGGGGTCCTGGGGAGACCCAGTACTTC. Translated, it gives CSVGGGPGETQYF.

The CDR3: CASSSRQLIKNIQYF. The CDR3 bases are TGTGCCAGCAGCTCCCGACAGCTAATCAAAAACATTCAGTACTTC. The chain joins TRBV11-1 to TRBJ2-4; tentatively, D is TRBD1 (5 bases). The V and J ends lost 4 bases and 3 bases respectively, with 13 bases between them. CDR1 and CDR2 from the germline V gene are SGHAT and FQDESV (reference sequence). The CDR3 length is 15 residues.

The CDR3 DNA follows: TGTGCCAGCAGCTTATCGCGGGGGGCGGGTCAGACCCAGTACTTC. It codes for CASSLSRGAGQTQYF. The chain couples TRBV11-2 to TRBJ2-5; TRBD2 agrees at 8 bases. V gave up 2 bases and J gave up 6 bases; unmatched junction bases: 8. CDR1 is SGHAT and CDR2 is FQNNGV in the germline V gene. The CDR3 consists of 15 residues.

The sample holds a few counts of this clone. The rearrangement uses TRBV4-3 and TRBJ1-2, with TRBD1 matching 7 bases. The CDR3 extends over 17 amino acids. Germline V gene data show CDR1 as LGHNA and CDR2 as YSLEER. The ends lost 0 bases at V and 3 bases at J; junction bases unmatched: 10. CDR3 in DNA: TGCGCCAGCAGCCAAGATACCCATGCGACAGGGTACTATGGCTACACCTTC. Amino acid sequence: CASSQDTHATGYYGYTF.

This chain joins TRBV18 and TRBJ2-7; TRBD2 matches at 10 bases. Germline values: CDR1 KGHSH, CDR2 LQKENI. Germline trimming cut 3 bases from V and 2 bases from J; bases unmatched to any gene: 10. This CDR3 spans 17 amino acids. The CDR3 sequence is CASSPSRSGTSAYEQYF. DNA for the CDR3: TGTGCCAGCTCACCCTCAAGATCCGGGACTAGCGCCTACGAGCAGTACTTC. The variable domain in full, completed from reference TRBV18 and TRBJ2-7, reads NAGVMQNPRHLVRRRGQEARLRCSPMKGHSHVYWYRQLPEEGLKFMVYLQKENIIDESGMPKERFSAEFPKEGPSILRIQQVVRGDSAAYFCASSPSRSGTSAYEQYFGPGTRLTVT.